Listed below are T cell receptor beta chains from one sample, sequenced in a study of blood T cell repertoires in COVID-19. Sequenced by immunoSEQ multiplex PCR; TCRdb stores in-frame clones only, minus some. The data contain roughly 380,000 clones, about 90% of them singletons. The sample taken for sequencing was PBMCs or T cells enriched from blood (not recorded which). The receptors come from a woman aged 30 to 39 who had been exposed to COVID-19. The CDR3 runs from the conserved cysteine through the conserved F or W. D genes are given only for firm matches. For some rows the clone size is stated as once, few or many, or as a class when expanded; others skip it.

v_call	clone_size	d_call	j_call	cdr3_length	cdr3_aa	cdr3_nt
TRBV12-3/TRBV12-4	NA	NA	TRBJ1-2	13	CASSLRGRVGYTF	TGTGCCAGCAGTTTACGGGGAAGGGTGGGCTACACCTTC
TRBV28	NA	TRBD1	TRBJ1-1	14	CASSQGQLTTEAFF	TGTGCCAGCAGTCAGGGACAGCTGACCACTGAAGCTTTCTTT
TRBV7-8	NA	TRBD1	TRBJ2-3	16	CASSPQDRGRTDTQYF	TGTGCCAGCAGCCCTCAGGACAGGGGGCGAACAGATACGCAGTATTTT
TRBV7-9	few	NA	TRBJ1-1	15	CASSPGMRLNTEAFF	TGTGCCAGCAGTCCAGGGATGAGGTTGAACACTGAAGCTTTCTTT
TRBV12-5	NA	TRBD2	TRBJ2-1	16	CASGSPGLAVYNEQFF	TGTGCTAGTGGTTCCCCCGGACTAGCGGTCTACAATGAGCAGTTCTTC
TRBV28	NA	TRBD2	TRBJ2-1	15	CASSSPGGSYNEQFF	TGTGCCAGCAGTTCGCCGGGGGGCTCCTACAATGAGCAGTTCTTC
TRBV7-9	NA	NA	TRBJ2-1	14	CASDPGLNYNEQFF	TGTGCCAGCGATCCGGGACTTAACTACAATGAGCAGTTCTTC
TRBV6-6	once	TRBD2	TRBJ2-7	13	CASSYGRGGEQYF	TGTGCCAGCAGTTACGGCCGCGGGGGGGAGCAGTACTTC
TRBV28	NA	TRBD1	TRBJ1-6	15	CASSSPGQGNSPLHF	TGTGCCAGCAGTTCTCCGGGACAGGGAAACTCACCCCTCCACTTT
TRBV28	NA	NA	TRBJ1-4	17	CASSFGGSVKVSEKLFF	TGTGCCAGCAGTTTTGGCGGGTCGGTGAAGGTTAGCGAAAAACTGTTTTTT
TRBV5-8	NA	NA	TRBJ2-7	15	CASSLRLGVKREQYF	TGTGCCAGCAGCTTAAGGCTGGGAGTTAAAAGGGAGCAGTACTTC
TRBV6-2/TRBV6-3	NA	TRBD2	TRBJ2-5	15	CASSKLAGGAETQYF	TGTGCCAGCAGTAAACTAGCGGGGGGGGCAGAGACCCAGTACTTC
TRBV28	NA	TRBD1	TRBJ1-5	16	CASSTRQGGSNQPQHF	TGTGCCAGCAGTACAAGACAGGGGGGTAGCAATCAGCCCCAGCATTTT
TRBV15	NA	NA	TRBJ1-6	14	CATSRDKGNSPLHF	TGTGCCACCAGCAGAGATAAGGGGAATTCACCCCTCCACTTT
TRBV7-9	NA	NA	TRBJ2-7	14	CASSSEPRTYEQYF	TGTGCCAGCAGCTCGGAGCCTAGGACCTACGAGCAGTACTTC
TRBV7-9	NA	TRBD2	TRBJ2-7	15	CASSSWTSGTYEQYF	TGTGCCAGCAGCTCATGGACTAGCGGGACCTACGAGCAGTACTTC
TRBV29-1	once	TRBD1	TRBJ1-2	11	CSVWTGEGYTF	TGCAGCGTTTGGACAGGGGAAGGCTACACCTTC
TRBV9	NA	NA	TRBJ2-2	15	CASSVDGLNTGELFF	TGTGCCAGCAGCGTAGACGGACTCAACACCGGGGAGCTGTTTTTT
TRBV6-6	NA	NA	TRBJ1-5	15	CASSYEGLSNQPQHF	TGTGCCAGCAGTTACGAGGGTTTGAGCAATCAGCCCCAGCATTTT
TRBV5-4	NA	NA	TRBJ1-6	14	CASSSGGRGSPLHF	TGTGCCAGCAGCTCCGGAGGAAGAGGTTCACCCCTCCACTTT
TRBV12-5	NA	TRBD1	TRBJ2-2	17	CASGLGPGQGNTGELFF	TGTGCTAGTGGTTTGGGACCGGGACAGGGTAACACCGGGGAGCTGTTTTTT
TRBV27	NA	NA	TRBJ2-1	15	CASSSKRPIINEQFF	TGTGCCAGCAGTTCTAAGCGCCCTATTATCAATGAGCAGTTCTTC
TRBV30	NA	NA	TRBJ2-5	13	CAWSSTGQETQYF	TGTGCCTGGAGTTCGACAGGCCAAGAGACCCAGTACTTC
TRBV29-1	NA	TRBD1	TRBJ1-1	15	CSVEVNGQGGTEAFF	TGCAGCGTTGAAGTAAATGGACAGGGAGGGACTGAAGCTTTCTTT
TRBV10-2	NA	NA	TRBJ1-1	14	CASSELEGVAEAFF	TGCGCCAGCAGTGAGTTAGAAGGGGTAGCTGAAGCTTTCTTT
TRBV29-1	NA	TRBD2	TRBJ2-1	15	CSLGGGSRSYNEQFF	TGCAGCCTCGGGGGGGGCTCTCGCTCCTACAATGAGCAGTTCTTC
TRBV11-3	once	NA	TRBJ1-1	14	CASSSSTGNFEAFF	TGTGCCAGCAGCTCATCAACAGGGAACTTTGAAGCTTTCTTT
TRBV5-1	NA	TRBD1	TRBJ1-5	13	CASSLTGDQPQHF	TGCGCCAGCAGTTTGACAGGGGACCAGCCCCAGCATTTT
TRBV13	NA	TRBD2	TRBJ2-3	16	CASSSPGLAGADTQYF	TGTGCCAGCAGCTCACCGGGACTAGCGGGAGCAGATACGCAGTATTTT
TRBV28	once	NA	TRBJ1-2	12	CASRQGGYGYTF	TGTGCCAGCAGACAGGGCGGCTATGGCTACACCTTC
TRBV23-1	NA	NA	TRBJ2-7	13	CASSQSRAVEQYF	TGCGCCAGCAGTCAATCCAGGGCAGTCGAGCAGTACTTC
TRBV15	NA	NA	TRBJ1-4	14	CATSNGQSNEKLFF	TGTGCCACCAGCAACGGACAGAGTAATGAAAAACTGTTTTTT
TRBV6-6	NA	NA	TRBJ1-1	15	CASSYHGTLNTEAFF	TGTGCCAGCAGTTACCACGGGACACTCAACACTGAAGCTTTCTTT
TRBV6-5	NA	TRBD1	TRBJ2-7	16	CASSSIRDRPSYEQYF	TGTGCCAGCAGTTCCATCCGGGACAGACCCTCCTACGAGCAGTACTTC
TRBV5-8	NA	TRBD1	TRBJ2-1	16	CASSLDRDRVYNEQFF	TGTGCCAGCAGCTTGGACCGGGACAGGGTCTACAATGAGCAGTTCTTC
TRBV7-3	NA	TRBD1	TRBJ2-1	18	CASSEKKAGTGVGNEQFF	TGTGCCAGCAGCGAAAAAAAAGCCGGGACAGGGGTGGGCAATGAGCAGTTCTTC
TRBV28	NA	NA	TRBJ2-7	13	CASDTDPQGEQYF	TGTGCCAGCGATACCGACCCCCAGGGCGAGCAGTACTTC
TRBV19	NA	NA	TRBJ2-5	14	CASSTRHATETQYF	TGTGCCAGTAGTACCCGACATGCAACCGAGACCCAGTACTTC
TRBV5-1	NA	TRBD2	TRBJ2-5	15	CASSLGTSGTETQYF	TGCGCCAGCAGCTTGGGTACTAGCGGGACCGAGACCCAGTACTTC